One sample yielded the 10 T cell receptor beta chains listed below, sequenced in a study of cytomegalovirus exposure and HLA in healthy donors. Profiled with immunoSEQ multiplex PCR; TCRdb holds only in-frame clones, not every one. The profile shows 300,000 to 350,000 clones, around 90% of them singletons. Sequencing was performed on PBMCs. The receptors stem from a man aged 25-45 years in good health and CMV-seronegative.

CDR3 nucleotides: TGTGCCAGCAGCCCTATGGGTGGCAGGTACGACTATGGCTACACCTTC. As protein: CASSPMGGRYDYGYTF. V usage is TRBV9 and J usage is TRBJ1-2; D call uncertain. The CDR3 runs 16 residues. CDR1 SGDLS and CDR2 YYNGEE come from the germline V gene. V lost 4 bases and J 3 bases, leaving 19 bases between the germline ends.

The CDR3 sequence is CASRTLGTGGFYGYTF. CDR3 in DNA: TGTGCCAGTAGAACCCTGGGGACAGGGGGCTTCTATGGCTACACCTTC. The rearrangement links TRBV19 to TRBJ1-2; TRBD1 agrees at 12 bases. The V segment lost 6 bases and the J segment 4 bases; nucleotides outside the gene matches: 9. The germline V gene encodes CDR1 LNHDA and CDR2 SQIVND (reference sequence). CDR3 length equals 16 residues.

This clone was seen a handful of times. The chain couples TRBV9 to TRBJ2-2, with 11 bases aligning to TRBD2. Germline CDR1 and CDR2: SGDLS and YYNGEE. V trimming: 3 bases; J trimming: 5 bases; junction bases outside the gene matches: 9. This CDR3 region has 17 residues. The chain's CDR3 is CASSATALAGGTGELFF. CDR3 nucleotides: TGTGCCAGCAGCGCGACCGCCCTAGCGGGGGGAACCGGGGAGCTGTTTTTT.

The sample holds a few counts of this clone. The V and J genes are TRBV9 and TRBJ1-2; D perhaps matches TRBD1 (6 bases). CDR3 length: 12 residues. Trimming stripped 7 bases from V and 6 bases from J, with 13 bases between. Germline assignment: CDR1 SGDLS and CDR2 YYNGEE. The CDR3 DNA is TGTGCCAGCGGGGGCGGACCCCATGGCTACACCTTC. This sequence encodes CASGGGPHGYTF.

This clone was counted only a few times. This chain connects TRBV19 to TRBJ1-2; D might be TRBD1 (6 bases). CDR3 size: 15 residues. CDR1 and CDR2 from the germline V gene are LNHDA and SQIVND (reference sequence). Trimming pared 2 bases from V and 0 bases from J, leaving 10 bases between. The CDR3 sequence: CASSIPGDTNYGYTF. The CDR3 nucleotides are TGTGCCAGTAGTATACCCGGGGACACTAACTATGGCTACACCTTC.

The V call is TRBV4-3, the J call TRBJ1-2; D is uncertain. This CDR3 contains 17 residues. The germline V and J ends were trimmed by 4 bases and 3 bases, with 21 bases remaining between them. Germline values: CDR1 LGHNA, CDR2 YSLEER. The CDR3 DNA follows: TGCGCCAGCAGCCGCGACTTCGACCCCTTCGAGCACTATGGCTACACCTTC. Its translation is CASSRDFDPFEHYGYTF.

The chain couples TRBV19 to TRBJ2-1; 7 bases are a match to TRBD1. Unmatched junction bases numbered 3, after V lost 0 bases and J lost 7 bases. This CDR3 is 14 amino acids long. The germline V gene has CDR1 LNHDA and CDR2 SQIVND (reference sequence). CDR3 sequence: CASSIDARGNEQFF. The CDR3 DNA sequence: TGTGCCAGTAGTATAGACGCCAGGGGGAATGAGCAGTTCTTC. The entire variable domain, with the rest obtained from reference TRBV19 and TRBJ2-1, is as follows: DGGITQSPKYLFRKEGQNVTLSCEQNLNHDAMYWYRQDPGQGLRLIYYSQIVNDFQKGDIAEGYSVSREKKESFPLTVTSAQKNPTAFYLCASSIDARGNEQFFGPGTRLTVL.

The chain couples TRBV19 to TRBJ2-5; the D gene is possibly TRBD2 (6 bases). Trimming took 4 bases from V and 5 from J, leaving 14 bases between them. This CDR3 comprises 14 residues. Looked up from germline, CDR1 is LNHDA and CDR2 is SQIVND (reference sequence). CDR3 bases: TGTGCCAGTAGTAGGGACTCTGAATGGGAGACCCAGTACTTC. This translates into CASSRDSEWETQYF.

The rearrangement uses TRBV7-9 and TRBJ1-6; a weak D match, TRBD1 (5 bases). This CDR3 has 16 residues. From germline, CDR1 is SEHNR and CDR2 FQNEAQ (reference sequence). Deletions cut 5 bases from V and 8 bases from J, with 19 bases between. The CDR3 DNA reads TGTGCCAGCAGCCCCACGGGAGGGGTGGGCGATTCACCCCTCCACTTT. As protein: CASSPTGGVGDSPLHF.

This clone has just one count. This rearrangement joins TRBV9 to TRBJ1-4; TRBD1 matches at 7 bases. J was trimmed by 3 bases and V by 2 bases; bases with no gene match: 4. This CDR3 comprises 15 residues. Germline V lookup: CDR1 SGDLS, CDR2 YYNGEE. This CDR3 is CASSVEGASNEKLFF. CDR3 nucleotide sequence: TGTGCCAGCAGCGTCGAGGGGGCCTCTAATGAAAAACTGTTTTTT.